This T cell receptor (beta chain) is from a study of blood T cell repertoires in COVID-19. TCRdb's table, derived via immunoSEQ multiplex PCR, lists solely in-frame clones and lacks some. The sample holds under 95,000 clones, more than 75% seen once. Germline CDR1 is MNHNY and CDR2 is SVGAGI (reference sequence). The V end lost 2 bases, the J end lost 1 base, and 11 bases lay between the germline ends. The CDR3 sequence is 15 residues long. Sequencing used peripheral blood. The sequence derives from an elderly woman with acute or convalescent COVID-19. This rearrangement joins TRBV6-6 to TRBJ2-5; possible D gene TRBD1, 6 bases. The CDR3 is CASSYGQGTQETQYF. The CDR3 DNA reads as TGTGCCAGCAGTTACGGGCAGGGGACCCAAGAGACCCAGTACTTC.